This entry is about one T cell receptor (beta chain). Its antigen is unidentified. This entry comes from a study of a mutant IDH1 vaccine in newly diagnosed glioma. For the study at large: Initiation of the vaccine course occurred 4-6 weeks after radiotherapy alone, or alongside temozolomide cycles.

The assay was immunoSEQ multiplex PCR, and TCRdb's table has in-frame clones only and misses some. Altogether around 100,000 clones are present, around 90% being singletons, with the ten largest covering 0.5% to 0.65%. The germline V and J ends were trimmed by 0 bases and 5 bases, with 14 bases remaining between them. This CDR3 comprises 16 residues. Looked up from germline, CDR1 is MNHEY and CDR2 is SMNVEV (reference sequence). As for time point: week 11, during vaccination. What each vaccine dose contained was 300 ug of mutant IDH1 20-mer peptide, accompanied by topical imiquimod. New WHO grade 3 or 4 astrocytomas that were IDH1-mutant and ATRX-lost had been found in donors.

The rearrangement links TRBV27 to TRBJ2-1; a possible D gene is TRBD2 (6 bases). Sequencing was performed on PBMCs, taken from a glioma patient whose treatment included an IDH1 peptide vaccine. The sequence derives from a woman in her forties or fifties with glioma. CDR3 region: CASSLSWRGANNEQFF. Written as DNA, the CDR3 is TGTGCCAGCAGTTTATCGTGGAGGGGAGCTAACAATGAGCAGTTCTTC.